Listed below are T cell receptor beta chains from one sample, sequenced in a study of OX40 agonist ivuxolimab in advanced cancers. TCRdb's copy holds only in-frame clones and misses some; the assay was immunoSEQ multiplex PCR. The sample comprises fewer than 65,000 clones, 90% to 95% of which are singletons, and approximately 18% rests with the top ten. The sample in question was CD4+ or CD8+ T cells sorted from blood, obtained in a trial of the OX40 agonist ivuxolimab. The source of these receptors is an adult with an advanced solid tumor such as melanoma, head and neck, liver or kidney cancer. CDR3s include the opening cysteine and the closing phenylalanine or tryptophan. D genes are given only for firm matches. Clone size is not always given. Where it is, it says once, few, many or a class for expanded clones.

j_call: TRBJ2-5; v_call: TRBV12-5; clone_size: once; cdr3_length: 12; d_call: .; cdr3_nt: TGTGCTAGTGGAGGGACTGAAGAGACCCAGTACTTC; cdr3_aa: CASGGTEETQYF
j_call: TRBJ1-4; v_call: TRBV9; clone_size: .; cdr3_length: 18; d_call: TRBD1; cdr3_nt: TGTGCCAGCAGCGTAGAGGCAGGGGGCTACGCAACTAATGAAAAACTGTTTTTT; cdr3_aa: CASSVEAGGYATNEKLFF
j_call: TRBJ2-5; v_call: TRBV9; clone_size: .; cdr3_length: 15; d_call: TRBD1; cdr3_nt: TGTGCCAGCAGCCCGGGCCGGGACAGCCAAGAGACCCAGTACTTC; cdr3_aa: CASSPGRDSQETQYF
j_call: TRBJ2-2; v_call: TRBV7-9; clone_size: .; cdr3_length: 16; d_call: TRBD1; cdr3_nt: TGTGCCAGCAGCCCAGGAACAGGGGCGGGCACCGGGGAGCTGTTTTTT; cdr3_aa: CASSPGTGAGTGELFF
j_call: TRBJ2-5; v_call: TRBV7-6; clone_size: .; cdr3_length: 16; d_call: TRBD2; cdr3_nt: TGTGCCAGCAGCTTGACTAGCGGGAGCTACACGGAGACCCAGTACTTC; cdr3_aa: CASSLTSGSYTETQYF
j_call: TRBJ2-7; v_call: TRBV5-6; clone_size: once; cdr3_length: 14; d_call: .; cdr3_nt: TGTGCCAGTAACGCCCGACCGGTTATCTACGAGCAGTACTTC; cdr3_aa: CASNARPVIYEQYF
j_call: TRBJ2-7; v_call: TRBV9; clone_size: once; cdr3_length: 14; d_call: .; cdr3_nt: TGTGCCAGCAGCGTAGAAGGACTGGCACAAGAGCAGTACTTC; cdr3_aa: CASSVEGLAQEQYF
j_call: TRBJ2-1; v_call: TRBV7-6; clone_size: once; cdr3_length: 21; d_call: TRBD2; cdr3_nt: TGTGCCAGCAGCGCGCGTCGGACTAGCGGGAACCCCCCAAGCTCCTACAATGAGCAGTTCTTC; cdr3_aa: CASSARRTSGNPPSSYNEQFF
j_call: TRBJ2-2; v_call: TRBV29-1; clone_size: .; cdr3_length: 15; d_call: TRBD1; cdr3_nt: TGCAGCGTTGAGACAGGGAAGCGTAACACCGGGGAGCTGTTTTTT; cdr3_aa: CSVETGKRNTGELFF
j_call: TRBJ1-2; v_call: TRBV27; clone_size: .; cdr3_length: 14; d_call: TRBD1; cdr3_nt: TGTGCCAGCAGTCTAGTGGACAGGGGGTATGGCTACACCTTC; cdr3_aa: CASSLVDRGYGYTF
j_call: TRBJ2-4; v_call: TRBV5-5; clone_size: .; cdr3_length: 18; d_call: TRBD2; cdr3_nt: TGTGCCAGCAGCCAAGGTAGCGGGAGGGATCTAGCCAAAAACATTCAGTACTTC; cdr3_aa: CASSQGSGRDLAKNIQYF
j_call: TRBJ1-4; v_call: TRBV28; clone_size: .; cdr3_length: 15; d_call: .; cdr3_nt: TGTGCCAGCAGTGGTACTCGGGGCGCTAATGAAAAACTGTTTTTT; cdr3_aa: CASSGTRGANEKLFF
j_call: TRBJ1-1; v_call: TRBV5-1; clone_size: once; cdr3_length: 15; d_call: .; cdr3_nt: TGCGCCAGCAGCTTGGCCACCTACTTAAGCGCTGAAGCTTTCTTT; cdr3_aa: CASSLATYLSAEAFF
j_call: TRBJ2-2; v_call: TRBV9; clone_size: .; cdr3_length: 15; d_call: .; cdr3_nt: TGTGCCAGCCACAGTCTCGCCAGGAACACCGGGGAGCTGTTTTTT; cdr3_aa: CASHSLARNTGELFF
j_call: TRBJ1-2; v_call: TRBV19; clone_size: .; cdr3_length: 18; d_call: TRBD1; cdr3_nt: TGTGCCAGTAGTCTAAGAACCGGGACAGGGGGTCGCGGCTATGGCTACACCTTC; cdr3_aa: CASSLRTGTGGRGYGYTF
j_call: TRBJ2-7; v_call: TRBV19; clone_size: .; cdr3_length: 18; d_call: TRBD1; cdr3_nt: TGTGCCAGTAGTGTAAACAGGGGGCGCGGTGTACACTCCTACGAGCAGTACTTC; cdr3_aa: CASSVNRGRGVHSYEQYF
j_call: TRBJ2-5; v_call: TRBV5-6; clone_size: .; cdr3_length: 16; d_call: TRBD2; cdr3_nt: TGTGCCAGCAGCTTGAGGCTAGCGGGAGGCGGGGAGACCCAGTACTTC; cdr3_aa: CASSLRLAGGGETQYF
j_call: TRBJ2-1; v_call: TRBV15; clone_size: once; cdr3_length: 15; d_call: TRBD1; cdr3_nt: TGTGCCACCACTATATACAGGGGGTCTAACAATGAGCAGTTCTTC; cdr3_aa: CATTIYRGSNNEQFF
j_call: TRBJ2-3; v_call: TRBV23-1; clone_size: .; cdr3_length: 17; d_call: TRBD2; cdr3_nt: TGCGCCATTCCGCGGGAGGGCCCTTCCATACGCACAGATACGCAGTATTTT; cdr3_aa: CAIPREGPSIRTDTQYF
j_call: TRBJ2-1; v_call: TRBV7-6; clone_size: .; cdr3_length: 17; d_call: .; cdr3_nt: TGTGCCAGCAGCTTAAGATTTGGGGGCGAGACCTACAATGAGCAGTTCTTC; cdr3_aa: CASSLRFGGETYNEQFF
j_call: TRBJ2-7; v_call: TRBV5-6; clone_size: once; cdr3_length: 13; d_call: .; cdr3_nt: TGTGCCAGCAGCTACGGGACGGCTTGGGAGCAGTACTTC; cdr3_aa: CASSYGTAWEQYF
j_call: TRBJ2-1; v_call: TRBV5-1; clone_size: .; cdr3_length: 14; d_call: .; cdr3_nt: TGCGCCAGCAGCGGGTTTAGCTCCTACAATGAGCAGTTCTTC; cdr3_aa: CASSGFSSYNEQFF
j_call: TRBJ2-2; v_call: TRBV11-2; clone_size: .; cdr3_length: 15; d_call: .; cdr3_nt: TGTGCCAGCAGCTTATTTTCAGGGAACACCGGGGAGCTGTTTTTT; cdr3_aa: CASSLFSGNTGELFF
j_call: TRBJ2-1; v_call: TRBV27; clone_size: .; cdr3_length: 12; d_call: TRBD1; cdr3_nt: TGTGCCAGCAGGACAGGGGGTAATGAGCAGTTCTTC; cdr3_aa: CASRTGGNEQFF
j_call: TRBJ2-7; v_call: TRBV19; clone_size: .; cdr3_length: 16; d_call: TRBD2; cdr3_nt: TGTGCCAGTAGTATAGCGCGCGGGAGGCATTCCTACGAGCAGTACTTC; cdr3_aa: CASSIARGRHSYEQYF
j_call: TRBJ2-1; v_call: TRBV6-6; clone_size: .; cdr3_length: 15; d_call: .; cdr3_nt: TGTGCCAGCAGTTCCAACCGGGAACTCAACAATGAGCAGTTCTTC; cdr3_aa: CASSSNRELNNEQFF
j_call: TRBJ2-7; v_call: TRBV4-1; clone_size: .; cdr3_length: 13; d_call: .; cdr3_nt: TGCGCCAGCAGCCAACACAGTCCGGGGGAGCAGTACTTC; cdr3_aa: CASSQHSPGEQYF
j_call: TRBJ2-1; v_call: TRBV4-3; clone_size: once; cdr3_length: 14; d_call: TRBD2; cdr3_nt: TGCGCCAGCAGCCAAGGGCTAGCGGCAGGTGAGCAGTTCTTC; cdr3_aa: CASSQGLAAGEQFF
j_call: TRBJ2-7; v_call: TRBV7-6; clone_size: .; cdr3_length: 14; d_call: TRBD2; cdr3_nt: TGTGCCAGCAGCTTACGGAGCGGGATGGGCGAGCAGTACTTC; cdr3_aa: CASSLRSGMGEQYF
j_call: TRBJ2-3; v_call: TRBV7-9; clone_size: .; cdr3_length: 16; d_call: .; cdr3_nt: TGTGCCAGCAGCCCACAACCTTTTAGCGTTGAAGCTACGCAGTATTTT; cdr3_aa: CASSPQPFSVEATQYF
j_call: TRBJ2-7; v_call: TRBV7-9; clone_size: .; cdr3_length: 11; d_call: .; cdr3_nt: TGTGCCAGCAGCCTCCAGGACGAGCAGTACTTC; cdr3_aa: CASSLQDEQYF
j_call: TRBJ2-3; v_call: TRBV4-1; clone_size: .; cdr3_length: 18; d_call: .; cdr3_nt: TGCGCCAGCAGCCAAGATAGGCAAGGGACCCATAGCACAGATACGCAGTATTTT; cdr3_aa: CASSQDRQGTHSTDTQYF
j_call: TRBJ2-5; v_call: TRBV7-9; clone_size: .; cdr3_length: 13; d_call: .; cdr3_nt: TGTGCCAGCAGCCGGAGCCCCCAAGAGACCCAGTACTTC; cdr3_aa: CASSRSPQETQYF
j_call: TRBJ2-7; v_call: TRBV10-3; clone_size: .; cdr3_length: 13; d_call: .; cdr3_nt: TGTGCCATCAGTGACGCTAGTTACTACGAGCAGTACTTC; cdr3_aa: CAISDASYYEQYF
j_call: TRBJ2-2; v_call: TRBV6-4; clone_size: .; cdr3_length: 16; d_call: TRBD2; cdr3_nt: TGTGCCAGCAGTGATCAGACTAGCGGGAACGTCGGGGAGCTGTTTTTT; cdr3_aa: CASSDQTSGNVGELFF
j_call: TRBJ2-7; v_call: TRBV2; clone_size: .; cdr3_length: 12; d_call: TRBD1; cdr3_nt: TGTGCCATCAGGGGGCCGTACTACGAGCAGTACTTC; cdr3_aa: CAIRGPYYEQYF
j_call: TRBJ2-7; v_call: TRBV7-2; clone_size: .; cdr3_length: 14; d_call: TRBD1; cdr3_nt: TGTGCCAGCAGCTTAGGGCCAGGGGGCTACGAGCAGTACTTC; cdr3_aa: CASSLGPGGYEQYF
j_call: TRBJ2-3; v_call: TRBV5-6; clone_size: .; cdr3_length: 16; d_call: TRBD2; cdr3_nt: TGTGCCAGCAGCTTTAGGTCTAGCGGGCTTACAGATACGCAGTATTTT; cdr3_aa: CASSFRSSGLTDTQYF
j_call: TRBJ2-2; v_call: TRBV19; clone_size: .; cdr3_length: 16; d_call: TRBD2; cdr3_nt: TGTGCCAGTAGTATTACAACTAGCGGGATCACCGGGGAGCTGTTTTTT; cdr3_aa: CASSITTSGITGELFF
j_call: TRBJ2-2; v_call: TRBV11-2; clone_size: .; cdr3_length: 13; d_call: .; cdr3_nt: TGTGCCAGCAGCCTATCATACTCCGGGGAGCTGTTTTTT; cdr3_aa: CASSLSYSGELFF
j_call: TRBJ2-3; v_call: TRBV9; clone_size: .; cdr3_length: 14; d_call: .; cdr3_nt: TGTGCTTCACAGGCGGGAACAATGGGAGATACGCAGTATTTT; cdr3_aa: CASQAGTMGDTQYF
j_call: TRBJ2-1; v_call: TRBV28; clone_size: .; cdr3_length: 11; d_call: .; cdr3_nt: TGTGCCAGCAGTTTTTCCAATGAGCAGTTCTTC; cdr3_aa: CASSFSNEQFF
j_call: TRBJ2-1; v_call: TRBV7-9; clone_size: .; cdr3_length: 15; d_call: TRBD2; cdr3_nt: TGTGCCAGCAGCTTAGTTAGCGGGAGGACCTCTGAGCAGTTCTTC; cdr3_aa: CASSLVSGRTSEQFF
j_call: TRBJ2-2; v_call: TRBV7-6; clone_size: .; cdr3_length: 11; d_call: .; cdr3_nt: TGTGCCAGCAGCTTAGTCGGGGAGCTGTTTTTT; cdr3_aa: CASSLVGELFF
j_call: TRBJ2-2; v_call: TRBV27; clone_size: .; cdr3_length: 16; d_call: .; cdr3_nt: TGTGCCAGCAGCTATGCTTCTATTCTCTACACCGGGGAGCTGTTTTTT; cdr3_aa: CASSYASILYTGELFF
j_call: TRBJ1-1; v_call: TRBV14; clone_size: few; cdr3_length: 12; d_call: .; cdr3_nt: TGTGCCAGCAGCCAACAGGGCACTGAAGCTTTCTTT; cdr3_aa: CASSQQGTEAFF
j_call: TRBJ1-3; v_call: TRBV13; clone_size: once; cdr3_length: 16; d_call: TRBD1; cdr3_nt: TGTGCCAGCAGCTTCCCATCAGGGGGTAATGGAAACACCATATATTTT; cdr3_aa: CASSFPSGGNGNTIYF
j_call: TRBJ1-6; v_call: TRBV30; clone_size: .; cdr3_length: 15; d_call: TRBD1; cdr3_nt: TGTGCCTGGAGTCTGACAGGGAACGGTAATTCACCCCTCCACTTT; cdr3_aa: CAWSLTGNGNSPLHF
j_call: TRBJ1-1; v_call: TRBV4-3; clone_size: .; cdr3_length: 15; d_call: .; cdr3_nt: TGCGCCAGCAGCCCCGGGACGGACAGAAACACTGAAGCTTTCTTT; cdr3_aa: CASSPGTDRNTEAFF
j_call: TRBJ2-6; v_call: TRBV9; clone_size: .; cdr3_length: 15; d_call: .; cdr3_nt: TGTGCCAGCCAATGGGGGCGCTCTGGGGCCAACGTCCTGACTTTC; cdr3_aa: CASQWGRSGANVLTF
j_call: TRBJ1-5; v_call: TRBV28; clone_size: .; cdr3_length: 15; d_call: .; cdr3_nt: TGTGCCAGCACCCGGGGGAGGGTTAGCAATCAGCCCCAGCATTTT; cdr3_aa: CASTRGRVSNQPQHF
j_call: TRBJ2-1; v_call: TRBV4-1; clone_size: .; cdr3_length: 18; d_call: TRBD1; cdr3_nt: TGCGCCAGCAGCCAAGAGACAGGGGGCGTTTGGACCGACAATGAGCAGTTCTTC; cdr3_aa: CASSQETGGVWTDNEQFF
j_call: TRBJ2-1; v_call: TRBV9; clone_size: .; cdr3_length: 14; d_call: .; cdr3_nt: TGTGCCAGCAGCGTAGCAGAAGGGTACAATGAGCAGTTCTTC; cdr3_aa: CASSVAEGYNEQFF
j_call: TRBJ2-2; v_call: TRBV4-3; clone_size: .; cdr3_length: 14; d_call: .; cdr3_nt: TGCGCCAGCAGCCAAGACTCGTACCGGGGTGAGCTGTTTTTT; cdr3_aa: CASSQDSYRGELFF
j_call: TRBJ1-1; v_call: TRBV5-1; clone_size: .; cdr3_length: 13; d_call: .; cdr3_nt: TGCGCCAGCAAGGTCTTCCCGGAAACTGAAGCTTTCTTT; cdr3_aa: CASKVFPETEAFF
j_call: TRBJ2-7; v_call: TRBV5-5; clone_size: .; cdr3_length: 15; d_call: TRBD1; cdr3_nt: TGTGCCAGCAGCGAAGTACAGGGGTTCCTCTACGAGCAGTACTTC; cdr3_aa: CASSEVQGFLYEQYF
j_call: TRBJ2-5; v_call: TRBV4-3; clone_size: .; cdr3_length: 14; d_call: .; cdr3_nt: TGCGCCAGCAGCCGGTCTAGTGCTGGAGAGACCCAGTACTTC; cdr3_aa: CASSRSSAGETQYF